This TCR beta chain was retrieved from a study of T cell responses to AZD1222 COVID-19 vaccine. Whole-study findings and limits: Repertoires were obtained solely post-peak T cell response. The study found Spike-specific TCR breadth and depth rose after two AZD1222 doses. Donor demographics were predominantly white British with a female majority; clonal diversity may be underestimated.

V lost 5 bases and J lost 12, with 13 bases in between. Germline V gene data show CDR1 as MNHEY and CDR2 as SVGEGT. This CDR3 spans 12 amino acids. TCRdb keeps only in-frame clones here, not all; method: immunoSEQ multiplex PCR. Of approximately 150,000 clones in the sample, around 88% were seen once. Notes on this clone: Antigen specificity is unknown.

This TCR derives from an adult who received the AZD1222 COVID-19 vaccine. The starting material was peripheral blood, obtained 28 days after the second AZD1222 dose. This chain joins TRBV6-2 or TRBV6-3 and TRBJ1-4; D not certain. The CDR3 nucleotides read TGTGCCAGCAGTCCCCCGAGAGGGCAACTGTTTTTT. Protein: CASSPPRGQLFF.